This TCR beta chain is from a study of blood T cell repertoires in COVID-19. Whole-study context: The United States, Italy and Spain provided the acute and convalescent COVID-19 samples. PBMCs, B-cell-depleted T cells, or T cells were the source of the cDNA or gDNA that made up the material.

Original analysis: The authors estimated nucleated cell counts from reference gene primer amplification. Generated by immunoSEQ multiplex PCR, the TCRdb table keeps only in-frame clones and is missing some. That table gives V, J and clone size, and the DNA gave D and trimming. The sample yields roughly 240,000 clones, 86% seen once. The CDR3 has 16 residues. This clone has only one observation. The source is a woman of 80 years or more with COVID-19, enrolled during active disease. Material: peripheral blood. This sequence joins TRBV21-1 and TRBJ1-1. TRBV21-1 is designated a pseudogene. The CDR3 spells CASSKASSLFYAEAFF. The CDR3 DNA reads TGTGCCAGCAGCAAAGCCTCTTCCCTCTTCTACGCTGAAGCTTTCTTT.